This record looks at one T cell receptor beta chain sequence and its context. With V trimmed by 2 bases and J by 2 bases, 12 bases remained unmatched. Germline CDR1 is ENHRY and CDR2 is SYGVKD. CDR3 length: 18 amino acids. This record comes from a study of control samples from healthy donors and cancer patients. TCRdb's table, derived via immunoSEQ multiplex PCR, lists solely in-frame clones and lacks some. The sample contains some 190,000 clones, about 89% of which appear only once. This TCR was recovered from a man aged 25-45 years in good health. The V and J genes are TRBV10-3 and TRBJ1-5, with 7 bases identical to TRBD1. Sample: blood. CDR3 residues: CAISEPNQGGAGNQPQHF. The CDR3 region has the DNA TGTGCCATCAGTGAGCCAAACCAGGGGGGGGCGGGCAATCAGCCCCAGCATTTT.